The clone carrying this TCR beta chain was detected ten times or more. This entry is derived from a study of T cells in Graves' hyperthyroidism and ophthalmopathy. Researchers amplified the TCR beta CDR3 regions from RNA transcripts. Carried out on the TCR CDR3, a first-round RT-PCR used the HTBI primer set. In TCRdb, the multiplex PCR reads were re-called with MiXCR into one record per CDR3 protein. The sample has 550,000 to 800,000 distinct CDR3 sequences, over 15% seen once. Trimming took 2 bases from V and 3 from J; bases not matched to a gene: 2. The CDR3 consists of 14 residues. Germline CDR1 reads DFQATT; CDR2 reads SNEGSKA (reference sequence).

The material sequenced was blood. The rearrangement uses TRBV20-1 and TRBJ2-2; TRBD2 matches at 8 bases. The origin of this receptor is a man in his late teens or twenties with Graves' hyperthyroidism. CDR3 bases: TGCAGTGCTAGACTAGCGGGCGACACCGGGGAGCTGTTTTTT. It is translated as CSARLAGDTGELFF.